This T cell receptor (beta chain) is drawn from a study of CD4 T cells in relation to SARS-CoV-2 and coronaviruses (dated by TCRdb to 2020 to 2023). A note on the overall study: Using patient-derived lymphoblastoid cell lines, the shared crossreactive spike epitopes were mapped to their HLA restriction. Memory CD4+ T cell crossreactivity between SARS-CoV-2 and common cold coronavirus spike proteins was assessed at the TCR clonotype level in the study. The Adaptive Biotechnologies TCR-sequencing kit was used to sequence samples from a few pre-COVID donors and the naive versus memory experiments, while other data came from Illumina-based sequencing. A different TCR-beta assay, based on Illumina, was used to sequence expansion assays from other donors in the study. Overall results and qualifications from the work: Pre-pandemic and post-infection samples were not both contributed by any donor, so tracing of the source of pre-existing responses was limited. Naive versus memory sequencing indicated the assay detects memory recall responses rather than primary responses primed during culture. The study was limited by small numbers of patients and tested TCRs. Crossreactive clones showed significantly weaker SARS-CoV-2-driven expansion than monoreactive clones, consistent with antigenic imprinting. Memory CD4+ clonotypes crossrecognizing SARS-CoV-2 and at least one common cold coronavirus spike were found in roughly three fifths of donors. Crossreactivity analysis was centred on spike protein, so crossreactivity against other viral proteins was not assessed.

Its CDR3 holds 14 amino acids, cysteine through phenylalanine. Kept here is only the CDR3 DNA, which spans 42 bases and is read in frame from base 1. In the germline V gene, CDR1 corresponds to SGHDT and CDR2 to YYEEEE. Deletion took 0 bases off V and 4 bases off J, with a span of 10 bases between the germline ends. For this clone: Its antigen target is currently unknown. The sample holds no much larger clone one base away, and base qualities are not on file.

Deep-resolution immunoSEQ TCR-beta sequencing was performed on DNA from uncultured naive and memory CD4+ T cells. The source study handled its data this way. During preprocessing, nonproductive sequences were discarded, as were any CDR3s that did not begin with C, did not end with F or W, or were shorter than 7 amino acids. Cultured and uncultured naive and memory CD4+ repertoires were searched for previously identified spike- and CEF-reactive CDR3s. CDR3 homology was measured as pairwise Levenshtein distance, computed with the stringdist R package after trimming three terminal residues from each end. What TCRdb holds here is the immuneACCESS table cut down to in-frame rearrangements. Part of the clones is not present; checked against another copy, under half of the missing clones reflect an unresolved V gene, and the others are unexplained. For V, J and clone size, that table is used; D and trimming come from the DNA. The sample has about 55,000 clones on record, 75% to 90% of them singletons. Roughly 1.4% of the sample lies in the top ten.

CD4+ T cells from unexposed donors were collected before the COVID-19 pandemic (2011-2018). To separate naive from memory CD4+ T cells, cryopreserved PBMCs first underwent CD4 enrichment and then EasySep naive CD4+ T cell enrichment. The leukapheresis product for the unexposed donors was obtained through commercial purchase. PBMCs were isolated from leukapheresis product or whole blood by Ficoll-Paque PLUS gradient centrifugation. The PBMCs went either fresh into the expansion assay or into cryopreservation at -140 degrees C. The QIAamp Micro DNA Kit was used to extract genomic DNA from the CD4+ T cells.

The specimen was memory CD4+ T cells from PBMCs. In light of the paper, this sample's cell subset or site label describes: memory (non-naive) CD4+ T cells. The receptor's source is a human donor in good health. The chain is made from TRBV5-6 and TRBJ1-1, with a weak D call of TRBD1 (5 bases match). The CDR3 corresponds to CASSLGSRGTEAFF. Here is the DNA: TGTGCCAGCAGCTTGGGTTCTAGGGGCACTGAAGCTTTCTTT.